This T cell receptor beta chain was sequenced in a study of T cell responses to AZD1222 COVID-19 vaccine. Study background: It was second doses at about 4 or about 12 weeks that were pooled.

This table comes from immunoSEQ multiplex PCR, and its TCRdb copy is limited to in-frame clones, with some not included. The table lists under 150,000 clones, around 93% of them singletons, with 1.1% in the top ten. With 4 bases removed from V and 7 bases from J, the gap between germline ends came to 15 bases. The CDR3 loop spans 14 amino acids. Germline V gene data show CDR1 as SGHRS and CDR2 as YFSETQ. Study-wide results and limits: A reported finding is that nearly half of spike-specific TCRs target unmutated variant regions. The sample set comprised mostly white British donors with more females, and clonal diversity was possibly underestimated.

As concerns this clone: Its antigen is unknown.

The rearrangement uses TRBV5-1 and TRBJ2-1; no reliable D call. The receptor was isolated from an adult in good health. Specimen: peripheral blood, collected on day 0 of AZD1222 vaccination. CDR3 region: CASSPPRSGNEQFF. In DNA, the CDR3 is TGCGCCAGCAGCCCGCCCCGCTCTGGTAATGAGCAGTTCTTC. Drawing the rest from reference TRBV5-1 and TRBJ2-1, the complete variable domain is KAGVTQTPRYLIKTRGQQVTLSCSPISGHRSVSWYQQTPGQGLQFLFEYFSETQRNKGNFPGRFSGRQFSNSRSEMNVSTLELGDSALYLCASSPPRSGNEQFFGPGTRLTVL.